Listed below are T cell receptor beta chains from one sample, sequenced in a study of T-cell reconstitution after alpha-beta-depleted transplantation in children. TCRdb reanalysed the PCR reads using MiXCR and keeps one entry per CDR3 protein. The table shows more than 550,000 distinct CDR3 sequences, with more than 9% occurring only once. Sequencing used PBMCs from the stem cell graft donor, obtained from the stem cell graft. These receptors were obtained from a human donor who donated a stem cell graft to a child with acute myeloid leukemia. Both conserved end residues are part of each CDR3. Fields, in order: J gene, D gene, V gene, clone size, CDR3 DNA, CDR3 protein. D genes are given only for firm matches. A clone size is listed for some rows: how often the clone was seen (once, few, many), or a class if it is expanded.

>TRBJ2-1|-|TRBV7-3|-
TGTGCCAGCTCCCTGACACCTACCTACAATGAGCAGTTCTTC
CASSLTPTYNEQFF
>TRBJ1-1|TRBD1|TRBV29-1|few
TGCAGCGCCCTGACAGGGACGAGCACTGAAGCTTTCTTT
CSALTGTSTEAFF
>TRBJ2-5|-|TRBV7-2|-
TGTGCCAGCCGCGAGCGGGCCCGGGAGACCCAGTACTTC
CASRERARETQYF
>TRBJ2-1|TRBD2|TRBV5-5|many
TGTGCCAGCAGCTTGGGGGGGGGGACGGGTGAGCAGTTCTTC
CASSLGGGTGEQFF
>TRBJ2-1|TRBD1|TRBV15|few
TGTGCCACCAGCAGAGATCGGGGACAGGTCGCTTATTCGGGCCAATACAATGAGCAGTTCTTC
CATSRDRGQVAYSGQYNEQFF
>TRBJ2-7|TRBD2|TRBV7-2|few
TGTGCCAGCAGCTTAGCCCCCGTGGGGCTAGCGGGAGGAGAGCAGTACTTC
CASSLAPVGLAGGEQYF
>TRBJ2-2|-|TRBV7-7|-
TGTGCTAGCAGCTCGGGACCGCGAGGGAGAGAAACCGGGGAGCTGTTTTTT
CASSSGPRGRETGELFF
>TRBJ2-7|-|TRBV4-3|-
TGCGCCAGCAGCCAAGATGGCCAAAGCTCCTACGAGCAGTACTTC
CASSQDGQSSYEQYF
>TRBJ2-3|TRBD2|TRBV3-1|many
TGTGCCAGCAGCCGCCTCGGACTAGCGGGGCTCACAGATACGCAGTATTTT
CASSRLGLAGLTDTQYF
>TRBJ2-2|-|TRBV3-1|-
TGTGCCAGCAGCCTCAGGGTCAGGGACACCGGGGAGCTGTTTTTT
CASSLRVRDTGELFF
>TRBJ2-7|-|TRBV27|many
TGTGCCAGCAGTTACGCGGGGGCTTTCTACGAGCAGTACTTC
CASSYAGAFYEQYF
>TRBJ2-5|TRBD1|TRBV5-1|few
TGCGCCAGCAGCCCAGGGGGCCCGGGAGAGACCCAGTACTTC
CASSPGGPGETQYF
>TRBJ2-3|-|TRBV20-1|-
TGCAGTGCTAGATCGGGATCCAGGAGCACAGATACGCAGTATTTT
CSARSGSRSTDTQYF
>TRBJ2-3|TRBD2|TRBV20-1|few
TGCAGTGCTAGGCCTTCGGCGGGAGGCTACACAGATACGCAGTATTTT
CSARPSAGGYTDTQYF
>TRBJ2-2|TRBD1|TRBV4-2|-
TGTGCCAGCAGCCAGGCCGGGACAGGGATGACCGGGGAGCTGTTTTTT
CASSQAGTGMTGELFF
>TRBJ1-1|-|TRBV7-3|few
TGTGCCAGCAGCTCCTTTGGGTCTTCAACTGAAGCTTTCTTT
CASSSFGSSTEAFF
>TRBJ1-2|TRBD1|TRBV29-1|few
TGCAGCGTTGTAGGACAGGGGGAGTGGGATGGCTACACCTTC
CSVVGQGEWDGYTF
>TRBJ1-3|-|TRBV29-1|few
TGCAGCGCTACCCAGGCCGGAGGCAACACCATATATTTT
CSATQAGGNTIYF
>TRBJ2-3|TRBD1|TRBV29-1|many
TGCAGTAAGACAGGGGAAACAGATACGCAGTATTTT
CSKTGETDTQYF
>TRBJ2-7|-|TRBV7-2|-
TGTGCCAGCTCTACCATCTCCTACGAGCAGTACTTC
CASSTISYEQYF
>TRBJ2-3|-|TRBV7-9|-
TGTGCCAGCAGCTTAAAGGGCTGGGGCACAGATACGCAGTATTTT
CASSLKGWGTDTQYF